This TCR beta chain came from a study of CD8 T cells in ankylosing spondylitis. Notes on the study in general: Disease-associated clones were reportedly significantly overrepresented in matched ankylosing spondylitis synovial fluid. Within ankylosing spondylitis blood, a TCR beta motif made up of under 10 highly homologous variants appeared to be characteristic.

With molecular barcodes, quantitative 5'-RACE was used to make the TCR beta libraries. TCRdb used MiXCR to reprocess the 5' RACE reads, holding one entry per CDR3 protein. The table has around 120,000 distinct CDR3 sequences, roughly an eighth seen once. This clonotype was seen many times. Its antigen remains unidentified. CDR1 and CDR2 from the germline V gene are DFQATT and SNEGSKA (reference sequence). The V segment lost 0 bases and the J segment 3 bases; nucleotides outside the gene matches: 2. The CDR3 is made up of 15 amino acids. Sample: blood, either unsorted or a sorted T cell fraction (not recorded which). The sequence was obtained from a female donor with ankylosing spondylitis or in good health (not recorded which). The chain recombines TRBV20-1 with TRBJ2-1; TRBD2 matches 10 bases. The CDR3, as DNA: TGCAGTGCTAGAGACCGGACTAGCGGCTACAATGAGCAGTTCTTC. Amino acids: CSARDRTSGYNEQFF.